Reported below is one T cell receptor (beta chain). Method: immunoSEQ multiplex PCR; TCRdb's copy keeps in-frame clones and lacks some. The table has 40,000 to 45,000 clones, 90% seen once. The data were taken from a study of T cell changes during pregnancy in multiple sclerosis. CDR3 length: 18 amino acids. The germline V gene has CDR1 MDHEN and CDR2 SYDVKM. V trimming: 4 bases; J trimming: 0 bases; junction bases outside the gene matches: 10. The chain joins TRBV28 to TRBJ2-4; 9 bases are shared with TRBD1. The sequenced sample was CD8+ T cells from peripheral blood mononuclear cells, obtained in the third trimester of pregnancy. This receptor was identified in a female donor with multiple sclerosis, enrolled in a pregnancy study. CDR3 DNA: TGTGCCAGCAGTTCGACAGGGGGGATTGTTCTAGCCAAAAACATTCAGTACTTC. Translated, it gives CASSSTGGIVLAKNIQYF.